This T cell receptor beta chain was profiled in a study of CD8 T cells in Susac syndrome. The wider study: Sequencing included Susac syndrome patients, roughly six of them with active disease and roughly eight in remission.

When the RNA was reverse transcribed, random hexamers were used with an input of 0.5 to 1 ug. TCRdb ran MiXCR on the immunoSEQ multiplex PCR reads and lists one entry per CDR3 protein. The sample records approximately 190,000 distinct CDR3 sequences, approximately 96% being singletons. CDR1 is LGHDT and CDR2 is YNNKEL in the germline V gene (reference sequence). The CDR3 has 14 amino acids. Trimming stripped 2 bases from V and 2 bases from J, with 9 bases between. The sequence derives from a human donor with Susac syndrome. This chain joins TRBV3-1 and TRBJ1-2; no definite D call. The specimen was CD4+ T cells from PBMCs. CDR3 DNA: TGTGCCAGCAGCCAACGGCAGGTGAACTATGGCTACACCTTC. This sequence encodes CASSQRQVNYGYTF.